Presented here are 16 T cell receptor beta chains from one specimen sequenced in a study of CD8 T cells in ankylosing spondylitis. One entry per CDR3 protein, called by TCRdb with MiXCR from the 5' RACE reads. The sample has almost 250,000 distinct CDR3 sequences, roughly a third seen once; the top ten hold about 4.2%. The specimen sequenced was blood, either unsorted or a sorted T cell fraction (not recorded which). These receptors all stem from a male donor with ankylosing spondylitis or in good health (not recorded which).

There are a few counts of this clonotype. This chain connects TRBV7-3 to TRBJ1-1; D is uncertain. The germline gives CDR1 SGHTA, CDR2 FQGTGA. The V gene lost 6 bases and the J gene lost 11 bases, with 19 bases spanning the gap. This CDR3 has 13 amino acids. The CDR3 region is CASRLTGSDGAFF. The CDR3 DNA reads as TGTGCCAGCAGGTTGACTGGATCCGATGGCGCTTTCTTT.

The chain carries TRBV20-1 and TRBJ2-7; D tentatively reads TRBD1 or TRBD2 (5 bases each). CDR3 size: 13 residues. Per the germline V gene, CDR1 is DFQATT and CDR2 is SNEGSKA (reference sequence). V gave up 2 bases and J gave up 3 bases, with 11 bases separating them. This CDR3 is CSARRGAHYEQYF. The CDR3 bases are TGCAGTGCTAGAAGAGGGGCCCACTACGAGCAGTACTTC.

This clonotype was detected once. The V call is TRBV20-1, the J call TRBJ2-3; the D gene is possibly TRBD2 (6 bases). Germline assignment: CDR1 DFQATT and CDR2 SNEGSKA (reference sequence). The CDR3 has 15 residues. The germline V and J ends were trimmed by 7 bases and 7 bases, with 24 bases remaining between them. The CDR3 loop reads CSGIFKRGAGNTQYF. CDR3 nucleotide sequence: TGCAGTGGAATCTTTAAGCGCGGGGCGGGGAATACGCAGTATTTT.

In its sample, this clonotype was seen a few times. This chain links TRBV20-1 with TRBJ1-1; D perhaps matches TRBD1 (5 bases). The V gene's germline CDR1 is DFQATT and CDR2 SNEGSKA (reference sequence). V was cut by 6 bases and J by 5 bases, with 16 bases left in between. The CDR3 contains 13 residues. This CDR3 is CSAASRGATEAFF. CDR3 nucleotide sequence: TGCAGTGCCGCTTCGAGAGGGGCTACTGAAGCTTTCTTT.

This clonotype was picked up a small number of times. The CDR3 DNA is TGTGCCAGCAGTTACGGGGGGGCGGAGACCCAGTACTTC. Translated: CASSYGGAETQYF. The chain links TRBV6-5 to TRBJ2-5; maybe TRBD2 (7 bases). The CDR3 runs to 13 residues. V shed 2 bases and J shed 5 bases, with 9 bases lying between them. Germline CDR1 and CDR2: MNHEY and SVGAGI.

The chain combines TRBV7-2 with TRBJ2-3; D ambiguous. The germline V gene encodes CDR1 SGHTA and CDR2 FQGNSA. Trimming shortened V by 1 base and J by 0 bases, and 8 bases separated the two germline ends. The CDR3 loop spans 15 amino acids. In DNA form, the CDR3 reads TGTGCCAGCAGCTTAGTTTCAACAAGCACAGATACGCAGTATTTT. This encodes CASSLVSTSTDTQYF.

In nucleotides, the CDR3 is TGTGCCAGCAGCACCCGGTCCGGGGGGGCTGGGGAGACCCAGTACTTC. Translation: CASSTRSGGAGETQYF. The chain is built from TRBV28 and TRBJ2-5; TRBD2 matches at 8 bases. From germline, CDR1 is MDHEN and CDR2 SYDVKM. V shed 6 bases and J 5 bases; nucleotides not matched to a gene: 14. The length of the CDR3 is 16 residues. Using reference TRBV28 and TRBJ2-5 for the parts outside the CDR3, the full variable domain is DVKVTQSSRYLVKRTGEKVFLECVQDMDHENMFWYRQDPGLGLRLIYFSYDVKMKEKGDIPEGYSVSREKKERFSLILESASTNQTSMYLCASSTRSGGAGETQYFGPGTRLLVL.

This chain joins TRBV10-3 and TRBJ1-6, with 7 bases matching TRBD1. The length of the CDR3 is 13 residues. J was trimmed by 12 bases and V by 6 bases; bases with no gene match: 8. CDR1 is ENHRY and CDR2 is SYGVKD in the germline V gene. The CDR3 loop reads CAIRGTAMGPLHF. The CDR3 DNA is TGTGCCATCAGGGGGACAGCTATGGGACCCCTCCACTTT.

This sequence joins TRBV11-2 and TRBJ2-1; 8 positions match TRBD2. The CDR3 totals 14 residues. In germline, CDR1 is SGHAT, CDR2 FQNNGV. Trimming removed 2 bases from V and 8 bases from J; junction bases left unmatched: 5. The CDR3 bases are TGTGCCAGCAGCTTATTCGGGGGGGCCTATGAGCAGTTCTTC. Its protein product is CASSLFGGAYEQFF.

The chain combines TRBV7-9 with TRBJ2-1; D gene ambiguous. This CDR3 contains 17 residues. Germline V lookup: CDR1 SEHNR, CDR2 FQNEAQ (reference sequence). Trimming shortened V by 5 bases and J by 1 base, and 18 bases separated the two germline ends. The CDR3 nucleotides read TGTGCCAGCAGCCCGCGAGAAGGCCAACGTTCCTACAATGAGCAGTTCTTC. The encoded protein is CASSPREGQRSYNEQFF.

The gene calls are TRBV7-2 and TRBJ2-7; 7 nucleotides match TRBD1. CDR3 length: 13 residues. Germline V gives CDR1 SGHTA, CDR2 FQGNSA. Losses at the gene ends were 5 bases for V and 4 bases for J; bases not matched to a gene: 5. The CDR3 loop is CASSRGQEYEQYF. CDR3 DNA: TGTGCCAGCAGCCGCGGACAGGAGTACGAGCAGTACTTC. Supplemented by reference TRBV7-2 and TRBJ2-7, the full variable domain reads GAGVSQSPSNKVTEKGKDVELRCDPISGHTALYWYRQSLGQGLEFLIYFQGNSAPDKSGLPSDRFSAERTGGSVSTLTIQRTQQEDSAVYLCASSRGQEYEQYFGPGTRLTVT.

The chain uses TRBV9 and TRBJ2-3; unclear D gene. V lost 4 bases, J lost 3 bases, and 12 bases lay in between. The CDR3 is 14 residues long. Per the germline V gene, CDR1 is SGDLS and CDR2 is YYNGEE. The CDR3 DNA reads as TGTGCCAGCAGCTCCTACCCTGAGACAGATACGCAGTATTTT. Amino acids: CASSSYPETDTQYF.

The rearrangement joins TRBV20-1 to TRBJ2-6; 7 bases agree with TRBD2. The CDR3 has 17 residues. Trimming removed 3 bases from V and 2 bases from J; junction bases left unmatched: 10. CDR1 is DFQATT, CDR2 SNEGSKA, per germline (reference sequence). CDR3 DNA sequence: TGCAGTGCTAGTAAAACTAGCGCCCTAACTGGGGCCAACGTCCTGACTTTC. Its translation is CSASKTSALTGANVLTF.

CDR3: CASSNSTGGTEAFF. CDR3 DNA: TGTGCCAGCAGCAATTCAACAGGGGGAACTGAAGCTTTCTTT. The genes are TRBV7-9 and TRBJ1-1; 8 bases are shared with TRBD1. The germline V gene has CDR1 SEHNR and CDR2 FQNEAQ (reference sequence). V lost 5 bases to trimming and J lost 5 bases; unmatched junction nucleotides: 7. The CDR3 consists of 14 residues.

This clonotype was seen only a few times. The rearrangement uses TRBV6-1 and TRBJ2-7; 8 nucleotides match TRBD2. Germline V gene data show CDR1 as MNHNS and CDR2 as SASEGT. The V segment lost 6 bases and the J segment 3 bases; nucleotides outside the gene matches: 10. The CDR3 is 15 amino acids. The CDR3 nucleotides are TGTGCCAGCAGGTCGACGGGACTAGTGGTCTACGAGCAGTACTTC. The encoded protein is CASRSTGLVVYEQYF.

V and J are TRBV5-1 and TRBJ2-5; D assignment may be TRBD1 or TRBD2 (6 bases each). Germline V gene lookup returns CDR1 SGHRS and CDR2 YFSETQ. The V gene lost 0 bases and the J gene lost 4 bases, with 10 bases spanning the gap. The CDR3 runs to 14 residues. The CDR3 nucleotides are TGCGCCAGCAGCTTGGCGGGGGCACGAGAGACCCAGTACTTC. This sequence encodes CASSLAGARETQYF. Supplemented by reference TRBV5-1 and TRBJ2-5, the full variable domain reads KAGVTQTPRYLIKTRGQQVTLSCSPISGHRSVSWYQQTPGQGLQFLFEYFSETQRNKGNFPGRFSGRQFSNSRSEMNVSTLELGDSALYLCASSLAGARETQYFGPGTRLLVL.